This TCR beta chain was found in a study of control samples from healthy donors and cancer patients. Sequencing used immunoSEQ multiplex PCR; TCRdb keeps in-frame clones, though not all of them. In the table there are some 140,000 clones, 85% to 95% of which are singletons. The CDR3 sequence is 17 residues long. V lost 0 bases and J 0 bases, leaving 11 bases between the germline ends. The germline V gene has CDR1 KGHDR and CDR2 SFDVKD. This clonotype was obtained from a man aged 35-49 years in good health. Input material: blood. V is TRBV24-1 and J is TRBJ1-3; TRBD1 might be the D (5 bases). CDR3 sequence reads: CATSDLGTGGSGNTIYF. CDR3 DNA sequence: TGTGCCACCAGTGATTTGGGGACGGGGGGCTCTGGAAACACCATATATTTT.